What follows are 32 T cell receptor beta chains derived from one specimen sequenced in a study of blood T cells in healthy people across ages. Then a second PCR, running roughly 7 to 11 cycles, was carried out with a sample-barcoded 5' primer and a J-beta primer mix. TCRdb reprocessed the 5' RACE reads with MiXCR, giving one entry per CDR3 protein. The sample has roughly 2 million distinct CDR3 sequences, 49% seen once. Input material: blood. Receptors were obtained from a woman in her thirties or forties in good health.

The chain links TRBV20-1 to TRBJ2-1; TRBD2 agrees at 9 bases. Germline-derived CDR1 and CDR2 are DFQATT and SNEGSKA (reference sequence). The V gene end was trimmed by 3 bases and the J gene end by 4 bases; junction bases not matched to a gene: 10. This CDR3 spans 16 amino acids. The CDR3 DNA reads TGCAGTGCTAGGATTGTGCTAGCGGGAAGATACAATGAGCAGTTCTTC. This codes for CSARIVLAGRYNEQFF.

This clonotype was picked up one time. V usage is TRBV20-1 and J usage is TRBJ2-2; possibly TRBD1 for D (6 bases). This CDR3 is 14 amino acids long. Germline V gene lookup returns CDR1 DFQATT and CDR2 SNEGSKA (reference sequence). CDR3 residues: CREPGTLNTGELFF. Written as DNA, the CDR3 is TGCAGGGAACCCGGGACATTGAACACCGGGGAGCTGTTTTTT.

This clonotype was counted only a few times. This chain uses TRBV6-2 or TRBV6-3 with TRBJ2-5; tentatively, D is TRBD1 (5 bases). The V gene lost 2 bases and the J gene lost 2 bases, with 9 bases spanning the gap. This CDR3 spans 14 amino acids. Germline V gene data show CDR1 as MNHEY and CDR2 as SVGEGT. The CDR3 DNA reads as TGTGCCAGCAGTTACGGGGCAGAACAAGAGACCCAGTACTTC. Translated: CASSYGAEQETQYF.

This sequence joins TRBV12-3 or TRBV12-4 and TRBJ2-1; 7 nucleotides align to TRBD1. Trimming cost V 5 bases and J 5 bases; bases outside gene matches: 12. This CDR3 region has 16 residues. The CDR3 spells CASSPLQGRTNNEQFF. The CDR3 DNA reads TGTGCCAGCAGTCCGCTACAGGGGCGTACAAACAATGAGCAGTTCTTC.

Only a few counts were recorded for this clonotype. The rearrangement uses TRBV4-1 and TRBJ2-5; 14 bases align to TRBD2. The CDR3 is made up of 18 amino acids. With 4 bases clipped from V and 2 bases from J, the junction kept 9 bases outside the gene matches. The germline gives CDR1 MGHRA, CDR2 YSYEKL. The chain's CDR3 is CASSPGLAGGLGQETQYF. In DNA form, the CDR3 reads TGCGCCAGCAGCCCCGGACTAGCGGGGGGCCTGGGTCAAGAGACCCAGTACTTC.

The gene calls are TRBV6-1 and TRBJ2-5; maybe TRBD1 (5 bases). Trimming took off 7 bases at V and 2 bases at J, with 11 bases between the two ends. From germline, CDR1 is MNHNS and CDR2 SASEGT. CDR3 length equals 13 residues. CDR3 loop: CASNYRRQETQYF. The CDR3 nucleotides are TGTGCCAGCAATTACAGGAGACAAGAGACCCAGTACTTC.

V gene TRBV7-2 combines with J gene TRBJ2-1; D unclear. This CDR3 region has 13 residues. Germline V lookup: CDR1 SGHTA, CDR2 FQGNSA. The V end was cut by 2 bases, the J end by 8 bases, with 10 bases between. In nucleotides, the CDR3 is TGTGCCAGCAGCTTATTTCTAAAGGATGAGCAGTTCTTC. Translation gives CASSLFLKDEQFF.

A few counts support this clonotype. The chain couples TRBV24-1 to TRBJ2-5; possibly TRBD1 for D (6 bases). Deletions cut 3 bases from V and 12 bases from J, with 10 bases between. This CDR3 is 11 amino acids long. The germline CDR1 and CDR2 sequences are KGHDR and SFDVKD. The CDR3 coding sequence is TGTGCCACCAGTGATCTCCGGGACAAGTACTTC. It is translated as CATSDLRDKYF.

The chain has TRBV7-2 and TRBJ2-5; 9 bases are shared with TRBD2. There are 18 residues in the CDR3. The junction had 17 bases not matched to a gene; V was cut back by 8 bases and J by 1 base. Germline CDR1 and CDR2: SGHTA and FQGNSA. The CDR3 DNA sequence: TGTGCCAGCTCCCTGTTCGGCGGGGGGGCTGCGATCCAAGAGACCCAGTACTTC. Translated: CASSLFGGGAAIQETQYF.

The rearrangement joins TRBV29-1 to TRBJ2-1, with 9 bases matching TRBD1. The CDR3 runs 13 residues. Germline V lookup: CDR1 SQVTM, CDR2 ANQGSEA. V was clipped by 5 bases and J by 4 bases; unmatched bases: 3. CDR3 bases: TGCAGCGTTTCGGACAGGGGTTACAATGAGCAGTTCTTC. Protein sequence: CSVSDRGYNEQFF.

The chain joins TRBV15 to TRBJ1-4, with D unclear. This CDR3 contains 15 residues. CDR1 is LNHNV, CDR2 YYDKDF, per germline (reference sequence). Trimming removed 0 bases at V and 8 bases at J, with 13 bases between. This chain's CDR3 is CATSREGPASEKLFF. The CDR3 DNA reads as TGTGCCACCAGCAGAGAAGGTCCAGCCTCCGAAAAACTGTTTTTT.

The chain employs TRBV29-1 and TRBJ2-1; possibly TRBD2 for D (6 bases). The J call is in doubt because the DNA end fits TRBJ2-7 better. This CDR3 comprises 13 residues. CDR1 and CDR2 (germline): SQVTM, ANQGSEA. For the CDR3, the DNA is TGCAGCGTCGGGAGCAGCTCCTACAATGAGCAGTACTTC. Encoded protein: CSVGSSSYNEQYF.

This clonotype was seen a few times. The CDR3 DNA reads TGTGCCAGCAGTCAAACGATAAATGGAGACGAGCAGTACTTC. Translation gives CASSQTINGDEQYF. J is TRBJ2-7 and V is TRBV6-6; D is unclear. V was pared by 5 bases and J by 5 bases, with 16 bases between. The CDR3 consists of 14 residues. Germline V gene sequence: CDR1 MNHNY, CDR2 SVGAGI (reference sequence).

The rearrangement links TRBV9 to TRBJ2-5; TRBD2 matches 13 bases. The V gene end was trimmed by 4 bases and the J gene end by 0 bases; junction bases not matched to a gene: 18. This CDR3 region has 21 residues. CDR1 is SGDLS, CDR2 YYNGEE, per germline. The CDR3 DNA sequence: TGTGCCAGCAGCCCCCGAACCGGGACTAGCGGGGTAGGCCCGTACCAAGAGACCCAGTACTTC. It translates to CASSPRTGTSGVGPYQETQYF.

CDR3 bases: TGTGCCAGCAGCGTAGGGTCGGCTAGTTCAGATACGCAGTATTTT. It codes for CASSVGSASSDTQYF. The genes are TRBV9 and TRBJ2-3; unclear D gene. With 0 bases removed from V and 4 bases from J, the gap between germline ends came to 12 bases. CDR1 SGDLS and CDR2 YYNGEE come from the germline V gene. The CDR3 extends over 15 amino acids.

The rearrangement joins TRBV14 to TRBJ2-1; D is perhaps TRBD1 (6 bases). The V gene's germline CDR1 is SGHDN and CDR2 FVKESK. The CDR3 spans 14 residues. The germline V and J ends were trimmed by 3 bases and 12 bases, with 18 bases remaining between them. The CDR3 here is CASSQIRYADRQFF. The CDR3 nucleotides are TGTGCCAGCAGCCAGATAAGATATGCGGACAGGCAGTTCTTC.

The CDR3 reads CASSQFSGGPGETQYF. DNA for the CDR3: TGTGCCAGCAGCCAATTTAGCGGGGGGCCAGGGGAGACCCAGTACTTC. The gene calls are TRBV4-2 and TRBJ2-5; TRBD2 matches 10 bases. CDR1 LGHNA and CDR2 YNFKEQ come from the germline V gene. The CDR3 spans 16 residues. Trimming at V came to 2 bases and at J to 5 bases, leaving 8 bases not matched to a gene.

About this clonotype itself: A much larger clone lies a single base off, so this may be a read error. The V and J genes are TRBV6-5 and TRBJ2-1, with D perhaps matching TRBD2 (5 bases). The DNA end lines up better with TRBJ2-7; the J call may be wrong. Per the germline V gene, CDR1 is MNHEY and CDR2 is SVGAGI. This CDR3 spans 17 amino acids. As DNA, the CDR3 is TGTGCCAGCAGTTACTTCGGTTTCTCGAGGGTTTACAATGAGCAGTACTTC. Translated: CASSYFGFSRVYNEQYF.

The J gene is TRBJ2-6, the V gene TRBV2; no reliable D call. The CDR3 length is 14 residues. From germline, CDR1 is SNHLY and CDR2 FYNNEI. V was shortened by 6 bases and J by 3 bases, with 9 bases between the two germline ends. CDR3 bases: TGTGCCAGCAGGGACGCGAGTGGGGCCAACGTCCTGACTTTC. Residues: CASRDASGANVLTF.

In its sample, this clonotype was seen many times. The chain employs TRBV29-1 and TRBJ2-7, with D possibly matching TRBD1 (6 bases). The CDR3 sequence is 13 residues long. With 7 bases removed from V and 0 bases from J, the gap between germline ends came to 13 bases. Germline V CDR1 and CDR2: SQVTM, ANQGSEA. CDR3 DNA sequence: TGCAGCGCTCACGGACAGACCTCCTACGAGCAGTACTTC. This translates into CSAHGQTSYEQYF.

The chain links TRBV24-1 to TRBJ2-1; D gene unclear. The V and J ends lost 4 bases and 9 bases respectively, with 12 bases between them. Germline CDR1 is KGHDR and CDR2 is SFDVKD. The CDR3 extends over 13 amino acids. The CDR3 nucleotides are TGTGCCACCAGTGAAGGTGGTGGGATTGAGCAGTTCTTC. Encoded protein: CATSEGGGIEQFF.

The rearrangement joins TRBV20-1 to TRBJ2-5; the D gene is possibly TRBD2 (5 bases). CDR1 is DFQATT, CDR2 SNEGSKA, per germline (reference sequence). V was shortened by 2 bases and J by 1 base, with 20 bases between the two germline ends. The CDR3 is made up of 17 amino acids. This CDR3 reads CSARRPGSGNAQETQYF. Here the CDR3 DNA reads TGCAGTGCTAGAAGGCCTGGGAGCGGTAATGCCCAAGAGACCCAGTACTTC.

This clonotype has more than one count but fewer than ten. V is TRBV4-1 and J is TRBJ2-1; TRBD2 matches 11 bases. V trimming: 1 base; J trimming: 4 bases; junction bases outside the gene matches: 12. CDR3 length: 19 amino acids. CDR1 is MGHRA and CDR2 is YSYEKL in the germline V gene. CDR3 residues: CASSQVGPGTSGLYNEQFF. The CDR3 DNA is TGCGCCAGCAGCCAAGTTGGCCCCGGGACTAGCGGATTATACAATGAGCAGTTCTTC.

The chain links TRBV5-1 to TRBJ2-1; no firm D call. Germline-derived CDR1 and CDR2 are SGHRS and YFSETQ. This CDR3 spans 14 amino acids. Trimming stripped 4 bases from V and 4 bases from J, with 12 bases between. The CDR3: CASSAYNPYNEQFF. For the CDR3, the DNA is TGCGCCAGCAGCGCGTACAATCCATACAATGAGCAGTTCTTC.

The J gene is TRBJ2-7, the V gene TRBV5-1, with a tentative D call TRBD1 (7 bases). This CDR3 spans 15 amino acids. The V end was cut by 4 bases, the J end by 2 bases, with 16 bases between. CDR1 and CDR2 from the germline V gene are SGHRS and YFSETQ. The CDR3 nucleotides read TGCGCCAGCAGCATAATCAGGGGGGCTGCCTACGAGCAGTACTTC. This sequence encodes CASSIIRGAAYEQYF.

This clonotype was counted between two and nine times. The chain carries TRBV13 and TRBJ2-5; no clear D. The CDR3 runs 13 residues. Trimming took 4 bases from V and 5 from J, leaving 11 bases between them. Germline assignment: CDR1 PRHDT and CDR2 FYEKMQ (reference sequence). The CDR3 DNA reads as TGTGCCAGCAGCTCGGATAGGGTGGAGACCCAGTACTTC. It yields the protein CASSSDRVETQYF.

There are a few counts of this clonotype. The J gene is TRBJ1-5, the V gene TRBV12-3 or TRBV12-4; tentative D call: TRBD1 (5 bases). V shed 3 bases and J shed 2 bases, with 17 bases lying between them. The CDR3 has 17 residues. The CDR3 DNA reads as TGTGCCAGCAGTTTGGTATATCGGGGGTCGGGCAATCAGCCCCAGCATTTT. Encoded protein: CASSLVYRGSGNQPQHF.

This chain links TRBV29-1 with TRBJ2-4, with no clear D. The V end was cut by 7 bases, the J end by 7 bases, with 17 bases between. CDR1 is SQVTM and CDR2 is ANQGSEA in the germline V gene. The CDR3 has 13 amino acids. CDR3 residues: CSAKKLSGNIQYF. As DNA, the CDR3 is TGCAGCGCAAAAAAACTAAGTGGGAACATTCAGTACTTC. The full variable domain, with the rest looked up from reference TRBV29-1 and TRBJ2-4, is SAVISQKPSRDICQRGTSLTIQCQVDSQVTMMFWYRQQPGQSLTLIATANQGSEATYESGFVIDKFPISRPNLTFSTLTVSNMSPEDSSIYLCSAKKLSGNIQYFGAGTRLSVL.

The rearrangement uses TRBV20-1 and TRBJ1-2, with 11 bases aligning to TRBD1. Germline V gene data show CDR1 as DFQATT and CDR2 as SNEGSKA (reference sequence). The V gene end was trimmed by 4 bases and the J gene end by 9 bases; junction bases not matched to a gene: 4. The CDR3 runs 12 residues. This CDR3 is CSAIRTGGRYTF. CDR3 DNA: TGCAGTGCTATTAGGACAGGGGGCCGCTACACCTTC.

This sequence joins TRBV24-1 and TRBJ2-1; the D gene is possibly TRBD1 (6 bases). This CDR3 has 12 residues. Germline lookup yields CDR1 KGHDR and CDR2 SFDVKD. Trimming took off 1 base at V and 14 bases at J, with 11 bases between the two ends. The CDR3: CATSDFWGHEFF. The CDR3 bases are TGTGCCACCAGTGATTTCTGGGGGCATGAGTTCTTC.

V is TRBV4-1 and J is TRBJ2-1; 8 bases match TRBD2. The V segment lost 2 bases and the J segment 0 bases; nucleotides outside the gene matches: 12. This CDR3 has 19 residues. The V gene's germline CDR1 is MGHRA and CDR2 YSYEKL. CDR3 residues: CASSQNPSPGTSSYNEQFF. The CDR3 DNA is TGCGCCAGCAGCCAAAATCCCTCCCCAGGGACTAGCTCCTACAATGAGCAGTTCTTC.

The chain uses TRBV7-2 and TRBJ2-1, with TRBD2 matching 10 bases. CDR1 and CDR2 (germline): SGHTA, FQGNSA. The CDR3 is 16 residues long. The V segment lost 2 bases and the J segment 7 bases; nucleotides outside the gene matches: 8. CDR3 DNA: TGTGCCAGCAGCTTACAACATGAGCGGGGGGGAAATGAGCAGTTCTTC. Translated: CASSLQHERGGNEQFF.